This T cell receptor beta chain was retrieved from a study of blood T cell repertoires in COVID-19. Study overall: Specimens from acute and convalescent COVID-19 originated in the United States, Italy and Spain. T cells, B-cell-depleted T cells, or PBMCs supplied cDNA or gDNA.

In its sample, this clone was seen once. In germline, CDR1 is MNHEY, CDR2 SVGAGI. V was cut by 2 bases and J by 0 bases, with 13 bases left in between. This CDR3 spans 16 amino acids. Only in-frame clones appear in the TCRdb table, and some are missing; sequencing was by immunoSEQ multiplex PCR. Among approximately 170,000 clones, roughly nine tenths were seen once, and the ten largest hold roughly a sixth. Sequencing was carried out using peripheral blood. This clonotype was sampled from a man aged 55-75 years with active or convalescent COVID-19. The V gene is TRBV6-5, the J gene TRBJ1-2; perhaps TRBD1 as D (5 bases). CDR3 loop: CASSYIEQVANYGYTF. The DNA for the CDR3 is TGTGCCAGCAGTTACATCGAACAGGTCGCTAACTATGGCTACACCTTC.